The clone carrying this TCR beta chain came up a few times. Germline V gene lookup returns CDR1 MDHEN and CDR2 SYDVKM. Trimming cost V 6 bases and J 5 bases; bases outside gene matches: 4. The CDR3 totals 13 residues. This specimen belongs to a study of early T cells in non-severe SARS-CoV-2 infection. TCRdb redid the calling of the 5' RACE reads with MiXCR, one entry per CDR3 protein. The sample lists under 75,000 distinct CDR3 sequences; roughly 12% were seen once. Sample: whole blood. The source of this sequence is an adult who was a healthcare worker with PCR-confirmed SARS-CoV-2 infection or an uninfected control (not recorded which). The chain links TRBV28 to TRBJ2-1, with TRBD2 matching 7 bases. In nucleotides, the CDR3 is TGTGCCAGCAGACGGGACTACAACAATGAGCAGTTCTTC. Translated, it gives CASRRDYNNEQFF.